One T cell receptor beta chain is described in this entry. The V end lost 2 bases, the J end lost 2 bases, and 10 bases lay between the germline ends. The germline V gene encodes CDR1 MNHEY and CDR2 SVGAGI. The CDR3 has 14 residues. The entry originates in a study of shared clonotypes between healthy human individuals. Study at large: Each donor contributed plates that comprised three CD4 naive, three CD4 memory, two CD8 naive and one CD8 memory.

Clones were sequenced by immunoSEQ multiplex PCR, and TCRdb holds only the in-frame ones, with some missing. The table shows about 330,000 clones, with roughly 84% occurring only once. Sequencing was performed on memory CD8+ T cells sorted from blood. Indicated subset: CD45RO+ cells pooled with CCR7-negative TemRA cells. This sequence joins TRBV6-5 and TRBJ2-7; weak D call: TRBD1 (5 bases). This sequence originates from a man between 18 and 29 years old in good health. Written as DNA, the CDR3 is TGTGCCAGCAGTTACGGTCAGGGCACCTACGAGCAGTACTTC. Translation gives CASSYGQGTYEQYF.